Presented here are 32 T cell receptor beta chains from one specimen sequenced in a study of blood T cell repertoires in COVID-19. Assay used: immunoSEQ multiplex PCR; TCRdb lists only in-frame clones, some missing. The table records approximately 220,000 clones, around 84% of them present only once. The sequenced sample consisted of peripheral blood. The receptors shown here come from a man aged 55 to 69 with acute or convalescent COVID-19.

This chain connects TRBV14 to TRBJ2-7, with D perhaps TRBD2 (6 bases). The CDR3 covers 17 residues. Germline CDR1 is SGHDN and CDR2 is FVKESK. V lost 0 bases, J lost 7 bases, and 22 bases lay in between. CDR3 sequence reads: CASSQDHGDSDLGEQYF. CDR3 nucleotide sequence: TGTGCCAGCAGCCAAGACCACGGGGACTCGGACTTGGGGGAGCAGTACTTC.

The chain carries TRBV30 and TRBJ1-3, with D unclear. The CDR3 totals 13 residues. The V and J ends lost 8 bases and 5 bases respectively, with 16 bases between them. Germline lookup yields CDR1 GTSNPN and CDR2 SVGIG (reference sequence). The CDR3 is CAEDRGNRNTIYF. Written as DNA, the CDR3 is TGTGCCGAGGATAGAGGGAATAGAAACACCATATATTTT.

The genes are TRBV7-9 and TRBJ1-2, with D hard to call. CDR3 length equals 14 residues. In germline, CDR1 is SEHNR, CDR2 FQNEAQ (reference sequence). V was cut by 1 base and J by 0 bases, with 6 bases left in between. The CDR3 loop reads CASSLEIANYGYTF. The CDR3 DNA reads TGTGCCAGCAGCTTAGAAATAGCTAACTATGGCTACACCTTC.

This chain joins TRBV28 and TRBJ1-3; D possibly corresponds to TRBD1 (5 bases). Trimming removed 6 bases at V and 1 base at J, with 16 bases between. CDR3 length: 16 residues. The germline V gene encodes CDR1 MDHEN and CDR2 SYDVKM. This CDR3 is CASSHRRQLSGNTIYF. In nucleotides, the CDR3 is TGTGCCAGCAGCCACCGTCGACAGCTATCTGGAAACACCATATATTTT.

V is TRBV27 and J is TRBJ1-1; D possibly corresponds to TRBD1 (5 bases). This CDR3 is 13 amino acids long. V was cut by 10 bases and J by 4 bases, with 16 bases left in between. Germline V gives CDR1 MNHEY, CDR2 SMNVEV (reference sequence). The CDR3, as DNA: TGTGCCATTGGAGAAAGGGGCGGCACTGAAGCTTTCTTT. It codes for CAIGERGGTEAFF.

The rearrangement joins TRBV2 to TRBJ2-3, with D perhaps TRBD1 (5 bases). This CDR3 region has 13 residues. Per germline, CDR1 SNHLY and CDR2 FYNNEI. V lost 7 bases and J lost 0, with 8 bases in between. This chain's CDR3 is CASTQGSTDTQYF. The CDR3 DNA is TGTGCCAGCACTCAGGGTAGCACAGATACGCAGTATTTT.

This chain connects TRBV15 to TRBJ2-3; weak D call: TRBD1 (6 bases). The V end lost 1 base, the J end lost 1 base, and 6 bases lay between the germline ends. The germline gives CDR1 LNHNV, CDR2 YYDKDF (reference sequence). CDR3 length equals 14 residues. CDR3 region: CATSRGTGTDTQYF. The CDR3, as DNA: TGTGCCACCAGCAGAGGGACAGGCACAGATACGCAGTATTTT.

Turning to this clone: The same CDR3 can be traced to other DNA sequences in this sample. The chain has TRBV12-3 or TRBV12-4 and TRBJ2-5; a weak D match, TRBD2 (6 bases). This CDR3 contains 13 residues. V dropped 2 bases and J dropped 5 bases, with 9 bases sitting between them. For the CDR3, the DNA is TGTGCCAGCAGTTTATCGGGGGTGGAGACCCAGTACTTC. Protein product: CASSLSGVETQYF.

The chain uses TRBV19 and TRBJ2-1; the match to TRBD2 covers 9 bases. The CDR3 has 15 residues. Per germline, CDR1 LNHDA and CDR2 SQIVND (reference sequence). V lost 7 bases and J lost 0; bases outside the gene matches: 4. The CDR3 here is CASTPSGDSYNEQFF. The CDR3 DNA sequence: TGTGCCAGTACTCCTAGCGGGGACTCCTACAATGAGCAGTTCTTC.

The chain uses TRBV18 and TRBJ1-6; D possibly corresponds to TRBD1 (6 bases). Germline V CDR1 and CDR2: KGHSH, LQKENI. V gave up 0 bases and J gave up 7 bases, with 13 bases separating them. The CDR3 sequence is 16 residues long. The DNA for the CDR3 is TGTGCCAGCTCACCACCGTCCCGGGGGGCGAATTCACCCCTCCACTTT. It encodes CASSPPSRGANSPLHF. Drawing the rest from reference TRBV18 and TRBJ1-6, the complete variable domain is NAGVMQNPRHLVRRRGQEARLRCSPMKGHSHVYWYRQLPEEGLKFMVYLQKENIIDESGMPKERFSAEFPKEGPSILRIQQVVRGDSAAYFCASSPPSRGANSPLHFGNGTRLTVT.

CDR3 in DNA: TGTGCCAGCAGCTACGACAGGAACACCGGGGAGCTGTTTTTT. As protein: CASSYDRNTGELFF. The genes are TRBV7-2 and TRBJ2-2; TRBD1 is a possible D gene (5 bases). This CDR3 comprises 14 residues. The V gene's germline CDR1 is SGHTA and CDR2 FQGNSA. V was trimmed by 4 bases and J by 1 base, leaving 7 bases between them.

The J gene is TRBJ2-1, the V gene TRBV6-5; the D gene is possibly TRBD1 (6 bases). V lost 5 bases and J 0 bases, leaving 8 bases between the germline ends. The CDR3 is 14 residues long. In germline, CDR1 is MNHEY, CDR2 SVGAGI. The CDR3 sequence is CASSQGNSYNEQFF. As DNA, the CDR3 is TGTGCCAGCAGTCAGGGGAACTCCTACAATGAGCAGTTCTTC.

This clone came up a few times. The chain uses TRBV19 and TRBJ1-5, with 9 bases matching TRBD1. The J segment lost 2 bases and the V segment lost 3 bases, leaving 2 bases of the junction unmatched. The germline gives CDR1 LNHDA, CDR2 SQIVND (reference sequence). This CDR3 contains 15 residues. CDR3 coding DNA: TGTGCCAGTAGTATGGGACAGGGTGGCAATCAGCCCCAGCATTTT. Amino acids: CASSMGQGGNQPQHF.

The gene calls are TRBV3-1 (or the pseudogene TRBV3-2) and TRBJ1-4, with D maybe TRBD1 (6 bases). Trimming took 4 bases from V and 8 from J, leaving 11 bases between them. This CDR3 is built from 13 residues. CDR1 and CDR2 (germline): LGHDT, YNNKEL (reference sequence). The CDR3 DNA sequence: TGTGCCAGCAGCCTTGAAACAGGGGAAAAACTGTTTTTT. It specifies CASSLETGEKLFF.

The genes are TRBV19 and TRBJ2-1; TRBD2 might be the D (7 bases). The CDR3 runs 14 residues. Germline CDR1 is LNHDA and CDR2 is SQIVND (reference sequence). Trimming removed 2 bases from V and 8 bases from J, with 13 bases in between. In DNA, the CDR3 is TGTGCCAGTAGTATAAGGTCGGGGGGCGATGAGCAGTTCTTC. Amino acids: CASSIRSGGDEQFF.

V usage is TRBV4-1 and J usage is TRBJ2-2, with 10 nucleotides matching TRBD1. This CDR3 region has 16 residues. Germline values: CDR1 MGHRA, CDR2 YSYEKL. The trim removed 3 bases at V and 7 bases at J, leaving 8 bases unmatched. The CDR3 nucleotides read TGCGCCAGCAGCCATCACGGGACAGGGGCGGTCGGGGAGCTGTTTTTT. It specifies CASSHHGTGAVGELFF.

The rearrangement joins TRBV15 to TRBJ2-5; 7 bases line up with TRBD1. The CDR3 totals 15 residues. The V gene's germline CDR1 is LNHNV and CDR2 YYDKDF (reference sequence). J lost 1 base, V lost 1 base, and 3 bases had no gene match. The CDR3, as DNA: TGTGCCACCAGCAGAGGGGGACAGAGCCAAGAGACCCAGTACTTC. Its protein product is CATSRGGQSQETQYF.

The rearrangement links TRBV11-2 to TRBJ2-1; 8 positions agree with TRBD1. The CDR3 extends over 17 amino acids. The ends lost 3 bases at V and 0 bases at J; junction bases unmatched: 7. The germline CDR1 and CDR2 sequences are SGHAT and FQNNGV. The CDR3 DNA reads as TGTGCCAGCAGCTTGATGCAGGGGGCAAGCTCCTACAATGAGCAGTTCTTC. Its protein is CASSLMQGASSYNEQFF.

This clone was picked up one time. J is TRBJ2-6 and V is TRBV6-4; D is unclear. Germline CDR1 MRHNA, CDR2 SNTAGT. This CDR3 is built from 13 residues. Trimming removed 6 bases at V and 0 bases at J, with 3 bases between. CDR3 region: CASSHSGANVLTF. The CDR3 region has the DNA TGTGCCAGCAGCCACTCTGGGGCCAACGTCCTGACTTTC.

This clone has only a few counts. The chain links TRBV9 to TRBJ1-1; the D is unclear. Germline CDR1 SGDLS, CDR2 YYNGEE. CDR3 length equals 14 residues. V gave up 4 bases and J gave up 0 bases, with 10 bases separating them. The CDR3 DNA follows: TGTGCCAGCAGCCCGTTTCTCCTGAACACTGAAGCTTTCTTT. Amino acid sequence: CASSPFLLNTEAFF.

The chain combines TRBV25-1 with TRBJ2-2, with D tentatively TRBD1 (5 bases). Deletions cut 4 bases from V and 0 bases from J, with 15 bases between. CDR1 and CDR2 (germline): MGHDK, SYGVNS. This CDR3 is built from 17 residues. In DNA form, the CDR3 reads TGTGCCAGCAGTGCCCCAAGACAGTTCTCGAACACCGGGGAGCTGTTTTTT. This gives the protein CASSAPRQFSNTGELFF.

J is TRBJ2-5 and V is TRBV19; the D gene is possibly TRBD2 (6 bases). The CDR3 has 13 residues. Per the germline V gene, CDR1 is LNHDA and CDR2 is SQIVND (reference sequence). V lost 4 bases and J lost 3, with 9 bases in between. As DNA, the CDR3 is TGTGCCAGTAGTACCGCGGGGAAAGAGACCCAGTACTTC. It is translated as CASSTAGKETQYF.

V usage is TRBV19 and J usage is TRBJ2-1; D possibly corresponds to TRBD1 (5 bases). Germline V gives CDR1 LNHDA, CDR2 SQIVND (reference sequence). Trimming took 1 base from V and 1 from J, leaving 11 bases between them. This CDR3 spans 16 amino acids. The CDR3 loop is CASSIGAGKSYNEQFF. In DNA form, the CDR3 reads TGTGCCAGTAGTATAGGCGCAGGGAAATCCTACAATGAGCAGTTCTTC.

V gene TRBV14 combines with J gene TRBJ1-2; 11 nucleotides match TRBD1. Germline V lookup: CDR1 SGHDN, CDR2 FVKESK. V shed 4 bases, J shed 2 bases, and the junction held 3 bases outside the gene matches. The CDR3 contains 15 residues. The CDR3 DNA is TGTGCCAGCAGCCCCCGGGACAGGGGGAACTATGGCTACACCTTC. Its protein product is CASSPRDRGNYGYTF.

The rearrangement links TRBV4-1 to TRBJ1-4; TRBD1 aligns across 8 bases. The germline CDR1 and CDR2 sequences are MGHRA and YSYEKL. V shed 1 base and J 7 bases; nucleotides not matched to a gene: 5. This CDR3 contains 15 residues. The CDR3, as DNA: TGCGCCAGCAGCCAAGCGGGACAGGAACCTGAAAAACTGTTTTTT. Translation: CASSQAGQEPEKLFF.

The rearrangement uses TRBV3-1 (or the pseudogene TRBV3-2) and TRBJ1-2; 12 nucleotides line up with TRBD1. Germline V gives CDR1 LGHDT, CDR2 YNNKEL (reference sequence). This CDR3 has 15 residues. The junction had 3 bases not matched to a gene; V was cut back by 3 bases and J by 4 bases. The CDR3 nucleotides read TGTGCCAGCAGCCACCGGGACAGGGGGCTCTATGGCTACACCTTC. This gives the protein CASSHRDRGLYGYTF.

The J gene is TRBJ1-1, the V gene TRBV9; D not certain. The germline V gene encodes CDR1 SGDLS and CDR2 YYNGEE. V was cut by 4 bases and J by 3 bases, with 10 bases left in between. This CDR3 is built from 13 residues. In DNA, the CDR3 is TGTGCCAGCAGCCTATTTTATTACACTGAAGCTTTCTTT. This codes for CASSLFYYTEAFF. Looking up the rest from reference TRBV9 and TRBJ1-1 gives the full variable domain: DSGVTQTPKHLITATGQRVTLRCSPRSGDLSVYWYQQSLDQGLQFLIQYYNGEERAKGNILERFSAQQFPDLHSELNLSSLELGDSALYFCASSLFYYTEAFFGQGTRLTVV.

In its sample, this clone was seen a few times. This chain uses TRBV7-3 with TRBJ1-1; TRBD1 agrees at 9 bases. Germline values: CDR1 SGHTA, CDR2 FQGTGA. The CDR3 loop spans 16 amino acids. J lost 3 bases, V lost 6 bases, and 11 bases had no gene match. The CDR3 coding sequence is TGTGCCAGCAGACCCCGGACAGGGGCCCCGGACACTGAAGCTTTCTTT. As protein: CASRPRTGAPDTEAFF.

The chain uses TRBV5-4 and TRBJ1-2; TRBD1 is a possible D gene (6 bases). V lost 1 base to trimming and J lost 8 bases, with 18 bases between them. The CDR3 runs to 15 residues. Germline CDR1 SGHNT, CDR2 YYREEE (reference sequence). The CDR3 nucleotides are TGTGCCAGCAGCTTGATTGGGGGCAGGGCCAGCGGCTACACCTTC. Amino acids: CASSLIGGRASGYTF.

The genes are TRBV29-1 and TRBJ2-1, with D tentatively TRBD2 (6 bases). Germline V gene data show CDR1 as SQVTM and CDR2 as ANQGSEA. This CDR3 has 13 amino acids. The V end lost 5 bases, the J end lost 9 bases, and 17 bases lay between the germline ends. CDR3 DNA: TGCAGCGTTACGCTCACCGGAGCGGGTGAGCAGTTCTTC. Translated, it gives CSVTLTGAGEQFF.

The V gene is TRBV19, the J gene TRBJ1-1; possibly TRBD1 for D (5 bases). This CDR3 is 16 amino acids long. Germline values: CDR1 LNHDA, CDR2 SQIVND (reference sequence). The V and J ends lost 6 bases and 5 bases respectively, with 22 bases between them. In DNA, the CDR3 is TGTGCCAGTAGCGCGGGGGGGGAGATCGCTAAAACTGAAGCTTTCTTT. Translated, it gives CASSAGGEIAKTEAFF.

This chain uses TRBV4-1 with TRBJ2-6, with 11 bases matching TRBD1. Germline V lookup: CDR1 MGHRA, CDR2 YSYEKL. V gave up 1 base and J gave up 0 bases; unmatched junction bases: 5. The CDR3 runs to 19 residues. The DNA of the CDR3 is TGCGCCAGCAGCCAAGTGGGGGACAGGGGGGCCTCTGGGGCCAACGTCCTGACTTTC. It specifies CASSQVGDRGASGANVLTF.